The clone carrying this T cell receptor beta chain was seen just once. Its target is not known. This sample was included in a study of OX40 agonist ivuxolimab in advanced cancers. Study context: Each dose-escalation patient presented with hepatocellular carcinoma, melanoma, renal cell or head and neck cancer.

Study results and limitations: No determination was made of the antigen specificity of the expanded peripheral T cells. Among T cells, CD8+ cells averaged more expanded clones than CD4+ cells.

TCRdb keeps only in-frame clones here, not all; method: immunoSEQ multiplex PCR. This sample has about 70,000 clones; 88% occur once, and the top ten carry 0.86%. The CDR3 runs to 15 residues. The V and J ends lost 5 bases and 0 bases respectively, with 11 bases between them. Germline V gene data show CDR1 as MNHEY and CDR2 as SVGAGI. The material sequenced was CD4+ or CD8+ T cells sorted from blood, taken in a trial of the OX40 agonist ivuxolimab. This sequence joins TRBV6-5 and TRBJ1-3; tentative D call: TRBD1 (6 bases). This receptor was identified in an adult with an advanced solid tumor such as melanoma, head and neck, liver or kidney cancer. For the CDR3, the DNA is TGTGCCAGCAGTGCCACAGGGCTCTCTGGAAACACCATATATTTT. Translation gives CASSATGLSGNTIYF.